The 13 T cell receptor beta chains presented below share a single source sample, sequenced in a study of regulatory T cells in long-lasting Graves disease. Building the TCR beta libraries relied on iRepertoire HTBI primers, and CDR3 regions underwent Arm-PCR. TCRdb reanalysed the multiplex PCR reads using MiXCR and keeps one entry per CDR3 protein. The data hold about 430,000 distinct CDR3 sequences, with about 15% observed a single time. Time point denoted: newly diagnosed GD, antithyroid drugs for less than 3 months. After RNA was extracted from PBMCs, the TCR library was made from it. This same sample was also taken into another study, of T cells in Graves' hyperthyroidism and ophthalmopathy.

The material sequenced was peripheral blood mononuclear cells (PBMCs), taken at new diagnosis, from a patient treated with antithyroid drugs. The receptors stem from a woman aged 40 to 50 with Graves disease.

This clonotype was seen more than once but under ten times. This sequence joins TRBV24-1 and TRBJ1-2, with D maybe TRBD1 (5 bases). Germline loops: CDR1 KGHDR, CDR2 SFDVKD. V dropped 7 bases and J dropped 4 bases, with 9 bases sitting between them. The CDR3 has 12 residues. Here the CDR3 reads CATRGRVYGYTF. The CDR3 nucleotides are TGTGCCACCAGGGGGCGCGTCTATGGCTACACCTTC.

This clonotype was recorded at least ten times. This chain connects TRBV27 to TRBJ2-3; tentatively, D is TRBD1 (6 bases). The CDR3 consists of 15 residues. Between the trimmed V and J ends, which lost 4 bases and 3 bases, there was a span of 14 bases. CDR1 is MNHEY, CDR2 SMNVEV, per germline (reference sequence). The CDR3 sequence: CASSSTGIWTDTQYF. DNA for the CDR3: TGTGCCAGCAGTTCCACAGGGATTTGGACAGATACGCAGTATTTT.

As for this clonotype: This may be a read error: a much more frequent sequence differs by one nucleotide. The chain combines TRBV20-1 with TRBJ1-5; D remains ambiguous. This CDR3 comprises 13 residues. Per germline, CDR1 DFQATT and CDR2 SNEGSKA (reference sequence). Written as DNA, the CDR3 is TGCAGTGCTAGTCACCTAACCAATCAGCCCCATCATTTT. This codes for CSASHLTNQPHHF.

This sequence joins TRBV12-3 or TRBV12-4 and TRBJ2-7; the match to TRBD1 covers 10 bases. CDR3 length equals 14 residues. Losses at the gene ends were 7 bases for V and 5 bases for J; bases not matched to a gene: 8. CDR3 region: CASKPETGGHEQYF. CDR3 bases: TGTGCCAGCAAGCCGGAGACAGGGGGCCACGAGCAGTACTTC.

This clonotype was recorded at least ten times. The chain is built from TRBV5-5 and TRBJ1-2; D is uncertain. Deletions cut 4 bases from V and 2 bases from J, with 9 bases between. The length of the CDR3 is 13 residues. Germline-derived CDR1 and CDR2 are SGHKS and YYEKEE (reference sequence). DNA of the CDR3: TGTGCCAGCAGCCCGGACTTAAACTATGGCTACACCTTC. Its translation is CASSPDLNYGYTF.

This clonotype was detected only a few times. The CDR3 is CSVGTSGFGNEQFF. CDR3 sequence (DNA): TGCAGCGTAGGGACTAGCGGGTTTGGCAATGAGCAGTTCTTC. The chain recombines TRBV29-1 with TRBJ2-1, with 12 nucleotides matching TRBD2. Germline loops: CDR1 SQVTM, CDR2 ANQGSEA. With V trimmed by 6 bases and J by 6 bases, 6 bases remained unmatched. This CDR3 has 14 amino acids.

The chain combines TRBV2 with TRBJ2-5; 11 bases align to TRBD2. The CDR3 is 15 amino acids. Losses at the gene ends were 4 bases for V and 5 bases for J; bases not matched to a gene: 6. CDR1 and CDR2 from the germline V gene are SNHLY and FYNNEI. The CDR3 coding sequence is TGTGCCAGCAGTGGGGGTCCTAGCGGGAGGGAGACCCAGTACTTC. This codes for CASSGGPSGRETQYF.

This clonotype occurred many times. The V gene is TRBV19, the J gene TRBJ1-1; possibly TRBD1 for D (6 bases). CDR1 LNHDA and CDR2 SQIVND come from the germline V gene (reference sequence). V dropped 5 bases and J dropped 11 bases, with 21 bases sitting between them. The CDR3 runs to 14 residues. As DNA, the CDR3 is TGTGCCAGTAGTCCGCAGACAGGTAACGTTGGGGCTTTCTTT. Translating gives CASSPQTGNVGAFF.

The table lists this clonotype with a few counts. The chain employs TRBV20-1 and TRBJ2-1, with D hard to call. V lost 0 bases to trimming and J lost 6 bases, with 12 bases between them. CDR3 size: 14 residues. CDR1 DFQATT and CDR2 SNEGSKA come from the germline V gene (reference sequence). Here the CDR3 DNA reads TGCAGTGCTAGAGATCGCGAGGTTGCCAATGAGCAGTTCTTC. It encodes CSARDREVANEQFF.

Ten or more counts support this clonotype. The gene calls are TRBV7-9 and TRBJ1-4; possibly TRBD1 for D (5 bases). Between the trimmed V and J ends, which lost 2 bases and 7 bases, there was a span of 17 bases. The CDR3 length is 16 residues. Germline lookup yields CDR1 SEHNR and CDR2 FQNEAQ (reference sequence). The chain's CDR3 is CASSLSLGGVGEKLFF. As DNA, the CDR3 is TGTGCCAGCAGCTTAAGTTTGGGGGGTGTGGGTGAAAAACTGTTTTTT.

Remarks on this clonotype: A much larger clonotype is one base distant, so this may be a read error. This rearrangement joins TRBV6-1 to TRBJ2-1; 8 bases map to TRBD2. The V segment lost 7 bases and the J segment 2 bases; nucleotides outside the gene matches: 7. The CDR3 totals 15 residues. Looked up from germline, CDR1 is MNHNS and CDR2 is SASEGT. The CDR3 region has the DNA TGTGCCAGCACCGAGGGGACTAGGACCTACAATGAGCAGTTCTTC. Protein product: CASTEGTRTYNEQFF.

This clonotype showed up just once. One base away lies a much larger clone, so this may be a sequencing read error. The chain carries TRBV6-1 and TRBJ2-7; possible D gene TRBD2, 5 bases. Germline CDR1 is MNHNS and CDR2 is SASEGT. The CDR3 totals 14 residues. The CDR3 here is CASSQWGDSYERYF. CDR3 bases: TGTGCCAGCAGCCAATGGGGAGACTCCTACGAGCGGTACTTC.

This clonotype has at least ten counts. CDR3 loop: CASSLVTGDEKLFF. CDR3 nucleotide sequence: TGTGCCAGCAGTTTAGTTACTGGTGATGAAAAACTGTTTTTT. The J gene is TRBJ1-4, the V gene TRBV27; D remains unclear. CDR3 length: 14 amino acids. V shed 2 bases and J shed 6 bases, with 10 bases lying between them. CDR1 and CDR2 from the germline V gene are MNHEY and SMNVEV (reference sequence).